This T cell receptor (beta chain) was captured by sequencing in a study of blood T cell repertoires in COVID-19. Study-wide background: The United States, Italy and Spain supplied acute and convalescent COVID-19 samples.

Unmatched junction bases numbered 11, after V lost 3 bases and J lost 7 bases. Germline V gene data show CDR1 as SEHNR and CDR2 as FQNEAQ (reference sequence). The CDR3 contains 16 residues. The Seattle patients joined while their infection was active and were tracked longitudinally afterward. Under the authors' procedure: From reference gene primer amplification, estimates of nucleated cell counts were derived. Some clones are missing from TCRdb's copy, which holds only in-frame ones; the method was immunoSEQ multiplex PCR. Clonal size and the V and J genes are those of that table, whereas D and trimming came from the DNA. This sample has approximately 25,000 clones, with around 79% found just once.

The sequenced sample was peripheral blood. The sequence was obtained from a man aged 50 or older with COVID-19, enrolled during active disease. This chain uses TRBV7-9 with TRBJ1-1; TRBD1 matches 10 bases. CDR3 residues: CASSLGQGFRAYEAFF. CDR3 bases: TGTGCCAGCAGCTTGGGACAGGGGTTCCGGGCATATGAAGCTTTCTTT.